Following are 2 T cell receptor beta chains from one sample sequenced in a study of blood T cell repertoires in COVID-19. The method was immunoSEQ multiplex PCR; TCRdb's version includes in-frame clones alone and lacks a portion of them. The sample consists of around 390,000 clones, 87% of them appearing once. Sequencing was carried out using PBMCs or T cells enriched from blood (not recorded which). The receptors shown here come from a woman between 45 and 60 years old who had recovered from COVID-19.

The chain is built from TRBV5-1 and TRBJ1-1; 12 positions agree with TRBD1. The CDR3 loop spans 16 amino acids. Trimming removed 4 bases from V and 4 bases from J; junction bases left unmatched: 8. Germline CDR1 reads SGHRS; CDR2 reads YFSETQ. This CDR3 is CASSLGTGGAGTEAFF. DNA of the CDR3: TGCGCCAGCAGCCTGGGGACAGGGGGCGCGGGCACTGAAGCTTTCTTT.

CDR3 bases: TGCGCCAGCAGCACCCGGGGTAGCGGCTACCAAGAGACCCAGTACTTC. Its translation is CASSTRGSGYQETQYF. The chain links TRBV5-1 to TRBJ2-5; TRBD2 might be the D (6 bases). The CDR3 sequence is 16 residues long. Germline CDR1 is SGHRS and CDR2 is YFSETQ. V was pared by 4 bases and J by 0 bases, with 16 bases between.